Detailed here is one T cell receptor (beta chain). This clonotype was found a few times. Its antigen target is currently unknown. No much larger clone is present one base from it, and per-base qualities are unavailable. The treatment or condition label on this specimen signifies: live attenuated yellow fever vaccine strain. A standard Ficoll-Paque protocol was used to isolate PBMCs from peripheral blood. CD4 and CD8 T-cell fractions were isolated with Dynabeads CD4 and CD8 positive selection kits. TriZol was used to extract RNA from bulk PBMCs, CD4 and CD8 fractions, and dextramer-positive and dextramer-negative fractions. This sample is part of a study of T cells after yellow fever vaccination (dated by TCRdb to 2018 to 2020). In terms of the full investigation: The SMART-Seq v4 Ultra Low Input RNA kit was used to prepare libraries from fractions with low cell numbers. Blood samples were taken at several timepoints before and after primary and secondary immunization, and bulk PBMC replicates and cell subsets were isolated. To track T-cell clones before and after primary and booster YFV17D yellow fever vaccination, bulk TCR alpha and beta repertoires were sequenced longitudinally. The cohort comprised two healthy male donors, one aged 18 to 30 and one aged 30 to 40 years. The full study reports these points: A small share of clonotypes was detected in both CD4 and CD8 compartments, with the overlap likely arising from convergent recombination. Most clones expanded after primary vaccination (about 95% of CD4 and approximately 86% of CD8) were re-detected after the booster, suggesting that broad memory maintenance occurred. Because the study included only a couple of donors, the extent to which the findings can be generalized is limited. Computational filtering was needed because FACS-sorted repertoires could contain abundant contaminating clonotypes from the bulk population. The secondary T-cell response was found to be weaker but faster than the primary response, with a peak reached on day 5 rather than on day 15.

TCR cDNA was synthesized by 5'RACE template switching, through which a universal primer site and unique molecular identifiers were introduced. Priming for cDNA synthesis came from both the TCR alpha and TCR beta constant segments. Libraries were amplified in two PCR steps, with sample barcodes and sequencing adapters added in the second step. Sequencing of libraries was performed on Illumina HiSeq 2500 (2x100 bp) or NovaSeq (2x150 bp). In the paper's pipeline: Reads were demultiplexed and collapsed into UMI consensus sequences with MIGEC, and V(D)J alignment was performed with MiXCR. Vaccine-responding clonotypes were defined with edgeR using replicate PBMC samples, requiring FDR below 0.01 and a log2 fold change above 5 up to day 15. Each bulk clonotype was labeled CD4 or CD8 based on which sequenced repertoire, CD4 or CD8, contained the clonotype at higher abundance. TCRdb applied fastp at Q25 and MiXCR to the public reads, then kept only in-frame beta chains. Rows are unified per CDR3 protein, each entry keeping the most common DNA and genes. TCRdb, not the authors, supplied the V and J calls. This sample comprises 200,000 to 300,000 distinct CDR3 sequences, 10% to 15% of them detected only once. The ten largest clones take up about 0.51% of the sample.

From the cysteine up to the phenylalanine, the CDR3 has a length of 13 residues. Only CDR3 DNA remains: 39 bases, in frame from the first base. CDR1 DFQATT and CDR2 SNEGSKA were looked up in the germline V gene (reference sequence). A distance of 11 bases separates the germline ends of V and J, which lose 6 bases and 0 bases respectively. The TCR comes from a man younger than 45 who received the YFV17D yellow fever vaccine. Sequencing was performed on CD4+ T cells sorted from PBMCs, taken 45 days after the yellow fever booster vaccination. The rearrangement joined TRBV20-1 to TRBJ2-5; TRBD2 might be the D gene, on 6 matching bases. DNA sequence: TGCAGTGCCGGGAGTGGGTACCAAGAGACCCAGTACTTC. Its coded protein is CSAGSGYQETQYF.